This TCR beta chain appears in the sequencing data of a study of OX40 agonist ivuxolimab in advanced cancers. The wider study: A mean age of approximately 58 years, range roughly 20 to 80, was recorded, and 80% to 90% were male. The study's findings and limits: Determination of antigen specificity was not performed for the expanded peripheral T cells. Averaged across samples, CD8+ T cells carried more expanded clones than CD4+ did. At 0.1 to 3.0 mg/kg, CD4+ and CD8+ blood T cells expanded clonally by week 6.

Details on this clone: The antigen is unknown.

Here immunoSEQ multiplex PCR was the method, and the copy in TCRdb shows in-frame clones only, minus some. Among 66,000 or so clones listed, approximately 92% were seen once. The CDR3 is made up of 15 amino acids. CDR1 is KGHSH, CDR2 LQKENI, per germline. V lost 2 bases to trimming and J lost 0 bases, with 7 bases between them. Sample: CD4+ or CD8+ T cells sorted from blood, taken in a trial of the OX40 agonist ivuxolimab. The chain combines TRBV18 with TRBJ2-2; D ambiguous. This clonotype originated in an adult with an advanced solid tumor such as melanoma, head and neck, liver or kidney cancer. CDR3 amino acids: CASSPVGSNTGELFF. DNA for the CDR3: TGTGCCAGCTCACCAGTAGGTTCGAACACCGGGGAGCTGTTTTTT.